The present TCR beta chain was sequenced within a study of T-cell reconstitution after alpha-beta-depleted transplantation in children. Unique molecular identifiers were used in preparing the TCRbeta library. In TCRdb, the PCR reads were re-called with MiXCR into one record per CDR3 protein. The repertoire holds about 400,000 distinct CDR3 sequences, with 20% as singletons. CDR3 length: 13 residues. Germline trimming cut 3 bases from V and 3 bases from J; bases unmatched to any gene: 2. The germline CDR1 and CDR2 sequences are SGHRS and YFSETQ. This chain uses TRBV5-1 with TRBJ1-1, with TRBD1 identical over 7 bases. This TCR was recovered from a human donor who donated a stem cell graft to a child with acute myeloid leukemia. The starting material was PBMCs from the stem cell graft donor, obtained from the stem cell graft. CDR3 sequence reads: CASSWTGYTEAFF. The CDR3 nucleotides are TGCGCCAGCAGCTGGACAGGCTACACTGAAGCTTTCTTT.